This T cell receptor beta chain was found in a study of technical replicates of blood from several donors (TCRdb year 2017). Comments on this clone: Its antigen has not been determined. No much larger clone exists at a distance of one base, and base qualities are not known.

From its cysteine to its phenylalanine, the CDR3 spans 11 amino acids. The kept DNA is CDR3 alone, 33 bases in frame from the first base. V drops 5 bases and J drops 2 bases, leaving 3 bases in between. CDR1 and CDR2, per the germline V gene (reference sequence), are DFQATT and SNEGSKA. The library was generated by the immunoSEQ multiplex PCR assay. This immuneACCESS table, as held by TCRdb, lists in-frame sequences with V and J called but not all clones. Of the missing ones, under half trace to an unresolved V gene in checked studies; the others have no known cause. Across this sample there are around 97,000 clones, with about 95% seen only once. The ten largest account for around 0.31% of the sample.

The V gene is TRBV20-1 and the J gene is TRBJ2-2; the D segment cannot be called with confidence. The receptor was isolated from a human donor in good health. Sequences were obtained from T cells isolated from PBMCs. CDR3 region: CSAPNTGELFF. The DNA sequence is given as TGCAGTGCTCCTAACACCGGGGAGCTGTTTTTT.